What follows are 28 T cell receptor beta chains derived from one specimen sequenced in a study of T-cell reconstitution after alpha-beta-depleted transplantation in children. A TCRbeta library incorporating unique molecular identifiers was prepared. One entry per CDR3 protein results from TCRdb running MiXCR on the PCR reads. The sample lists about 400,000 distinct CDR3 sequences, roughly 20% seen once, with 3% to 4% in the top ten. Sample: PBMCs from the stem cell graft donor, taken from the stem cell graft. The receptor source for this set is a human donor who donated a stem cell graft to a child with acute myeloid leukemia.

The gene calls are TRBV20-1 and TRBJ1-5; the D is unclear. From germline, CDR1 is DFQATT and CDR2 SNEGSKA (reference sequence). V lost 5 bases to trimming and J lost 1 base, with 15 bases between them. The CDR3 is 15 amino acids. CDR3 protein: CSAALPDGSNQPQHF. In DNA, the CDR3 is TGCAGTGCTGCTCTCCCGGACGGGAGCAATCAGCCCCAGCATTTT.

The CDR3 DNA reads TGCGCCAGCAGCCAAGATTACGCAGGGAAGGCCTACGAGCAGTACTTC. Protein sequence: CASSQDYAGKAYEQYF. The genes are TRBV4-3 and TRBJ2-7; tentative D call: TRBD1 (5 bases). The germline CDR1 and CDR2 sequences are LGHNA and YSLEER. V was pared by 0 bases and J by 2 bases, with 14 bases between. This CDR3 is 16 amino acids long.

The J gene is TRBJ2-1, the V gene TRBV2; either TRBD1 or TRBD2 may supply D (6 bases each). With 7 bases removed from V and 0 bases from J, the gap between germline ends came to 10 bases. Germline V gene lookup returns CDR1 SNHLY and CDR2 FYNNEI. The CDR3 loop spans 14 amino acids. This CDR3 reads CASKGGSSYNEQFF. In DNA, the CDR3 is TGTGCCAGCAAGGGGGGTAGCTCCTACAATGAGCAGTTCTTC.

This clonotype was recorded at least ten times. The rearrangement uses TRBV9 and TRBJ2-1; D gene ambiguous. The V and J ends lost 0 bases and 5 bases respectively, with 12 bases between them. The germline V gene has CDR1 SGDLS and CDR2 YYNGEE. CDR3 length equals 15 residues. The CDR3 coding sequence is TGTGCCAGCAGCGTAGAGGGCAGGTTCCACAATGAGCAGTTCTTC. Protein product: CASSVEGRFHNEQFF.

The chain is built from TRBV29-1 and TRBJ2-3; 9 bases are a match to TRBD2. The CDR3 is 15 amino acids. Trimming took 0 bases from V and 2 from J; bases not matched to a gene: 3. Germline V CDR1 and CDR2: SQVTM, ANQGSEA. DNA of the CDR3: TGCAGCGTTGAAGAGACTAGCGGAATCACAGATACGCAGTATTTT. Amino acid sequence: CSVEETSGITDTQYF.

This chain uses TRBV7-9 with TRBJ2-5; 7 positions agree with TRBD1. Germline V CDR1 and CDR2: SEHNR, FQNEAQ (reference sequence). The trim removed 7 bases at V and 3 bases at J, leaving 5 bases unmatched. CDR3 length: 13 residues. The DNA for the CDR3 is TGTGCCAGCACACCCACAGGGGAAGAGACCCAGTACTTC. Translation: CASTPTGEETQYF.

This clonotype was seen a handful of times. This sequence joins TRBV6-6 and TRBJ1-1; TRBD1 is a possible D gene (5 bases). Germline V gene data show CDR1 as MNHNY and CDR2 as SVGAGI (reference sequence). Between the trimmed V and J ends, which lost 6 bases and 8 bases, there was a span of 16 bases. The length of the CDR3 is 13 residues. This CDR3 reads CASRTAGGGEAFF. The CDR3 DNA is TGTGCCAGCAGGACGGCGGGGGGAGGGGAAGCTTTCTTT.

This clonotype has just a few counts. The J gene is TRBJ2-3, the V gene TRBV12-3 or TRBV12-4; the D gene is possibly TRBD2 (6 bases). V shed 5 bases and J shed 5 bases, with 20 bases lying between them. The CDR3 contains 16 residues. CDR3 DNA: TGTGCCAGCAGTGCCGTCACCAGGAGGGCCAGAGATACGCAGTATTTT. This codes for CASSAVTRRARDTQYF.

This clonotype was detected many times. This chain links TRBV6-1 with TRBJ2-3, with D perhaps matching TRBD2 (6 bases). The germline CDR1 and CDR2 sequences are MNHNS and SASEGT. This CDR3 is built from 15 residues. V lost 2 bases and J 6 bases, leaving 15 bases between the germline ends. DNA for the CDR3: TGTGCCAGCAGTGAATTGGAGGGCGGTTCGGATACGCAGTATTTT. Translated: CASSELEGGSDTQYF.

This clonotype came up a few times. V usage is TRBV7-9 and J usage is TRBJ2-1, with D perhaps TRBD2 (6 bases). In germline, CDR1 is SEHNR, CDR2 FQNEAQ (reference sequence). Trimming shortened V by 2 bases and J by 6 bases, and 14 bases separated the two germline ends. The CDR3 sequence is 15 residues long. The DNA of the CDR3 is TGTGCCAGCAGCTTATCGGGGGAGCGAAGCAATGAGCAGTTCTTC. Protein: CASSLSGERSNEQFF.

This clonotype was counted many times. The rearrangement uses TRBV7-2 and TRBJ2-1; TRBD1 is a possible D gene (5 bases). The CDR3 extends over 14 amino acids. Germline CDR1 is SGHTA and CDR2 is FQGNSA. Trimming took off 1 base at V and 4 bases at J, with 8 bases between the two ends. The CDR3 region has the DNA TGTGCCAGCAGCTTAGATCAGGGTTACAATGAGCAGTTCTTC. Its protein is CASSLDQGYNEQFF.

V gene TRBV29-1 combines with J gene TRBJ1-1, with D unclear. Trimming shortened V by 7 bases and J by 0 bases, and 9 bases separated the two germline ends. The CDR3 has 12 amino acids. Germline V CDR1 and CDR2: SQVTM, ANQGSEA. The CDR3 loop reads CSAEGVNTEAFF. The DNA for the CDR3 is TGCAGCGCTGAGGGAGTGAACACTGAAGCTTTCTTT. Full variable domain (outside the CDR3, taken from reference TRBV29-1 and TRBJ1-1): SAVISQKPSRDICQRGTSLTIQCQVDSQVTMMFWYRQQPGQSLTLIATANQGSEATYESGFVIDKFPISRPNLTFSTLTVSNMSPEDSSIYLCSAEGVNTEAFFGQGTRLTVV.

This clonotype occurred many times. The gene calls are TRBV27 and TRBJ2-1; D is unresolved. Trimming took 5 bases from V and 8 from J, leaving 13 bases between them. Germline V gene data show CDR1 as MNHEY and CDR2 as SMNVEV (reference sequence). The CDR3 spans 13 residues. The CDR3 is CASSVRLGYEQFF. The CDR3 DNA is TGTGCCAGCAGTGTACGTTTGGGCTATGAGCAGTTCTTC.

This clonotype has more than one count but fewer than ten. The chain combines TRBV6-1 with TRBJ2-3; 8 bases are shared with TRBD2. Germline CDR1 reads MNHNS; CDR2 reads SASEGT. V shed 5 bases and J 4 bases; nucleotides not matched to a gene: 8. This CDR3 spans 15 amino acids. DNA of the CDR3: TGTGCCAGCAGTCGGGTAGCGGGAACAGCAGATACGCAGTATTTT. Its translation: CASSRVAGTADTQYF.

This clonotype was found a few times. This rearrangement joins TRBV20-1 to TRBJ2-7, with 10 bases identical to TRBD2. Germline CDR1 reads DFQATT; CDR2 reads SNEGSKA (reference sequence). There are 13 residues in the CDR3. V lost 4 bases to trimming and J lost 2 bases; unmatched junction nucleotides: 2. Written as DNA, the CDR3 is TGCAGTGCTAAAGCGGGAGGGACCTACGAGCAGTACTTC. Its translation: CSAKAGGTYEQYF.

The chain links TRBV4-3 to TRBJ2-1; 15 positions match TRBD2. Germline assignment: CDR1 LGHNA and CDR2 YSLEER. The CDR3 loop spans 17 amino acids. Trimming at V came to 5 bases and at J to 5 bases, leaving 7 bases not matched to a gene. The CDR3 nucleotides are TGCGCCAGCAGCTGGACTAGCGGGAGGGCCGTGGACAATGAGCAGTTCTTC. Protein product: CASSWTSGRAVDNEQFF.

A few counts support this clonotype. The chain uses TRBV28 and TRBJ1-6; D gene unclear. This CDR3 is built from 13 residues. V was cut by 2 bases and J by 14 bases, with 13 bases left in between. The germline CDR1 and CDR2 sequences are MDHEN and SYDVKM. Here the CDR3 reads CASSLVKGGSLHF. The CDR3 DNA follows: TGTGCCAGCAGTTTAGTAAAGGGAGGGTCCCTCCACTTT.

A few counts support this clonotype. The J gene is TRBJ1-4, the V gene TRBV20-1; the D gene is possibly TRBD1 (5 bases). Germline CDR1 DFQATT, CDR2 SNEGSKA (reference sequence). Trimming took 6 bases from V and 8 from J, leaving 16 bases between them. CDR3 size: 13 residues. CDR3 nucleotides: TGCAGTGCGCTCTACAGGATGGAGGAAAAACTGTTTTTT. This gives the protein CSALYRMEEKLFF.

A few counts support this clonotype. The rearrangement links TRBV25-1 to TRBJ2-7; 8 bases are a match to TRBD1. The CDR3 sequence is 14 residues long. V was clipped by 8 bases and J by 4 bases; unmatched bases: 10. Germline V gene sequence: CDR1 MGHDK, CDR2 SYGVNS. The chain's CDR3 is CASRPPGQEYEQYF. CDR3 sequence (DNA): TGTGCCAGCCGCCCTCCGGGACAGGAATACGAGCAGTACTTC.

This clonotype turned up a few times. The chain has TRBV7-9 and TRBJ1-4, with no clear D. Trimming shortened V by 5 bases and J by 0 bases, and 13 bases separated the two germline ends. CDR3 length: 16 residues. Germline CDR1 reads SEHNR; CDR2 reads FQNEAQ (reference sequence). In DNA form, the CDR3 reads TGTGCCAGCAGCCCCGGCCGGCCTGCAACTAATGAAAAACTGTTTTTT. Translation gives CASSPGRPATNEKLFF.

The sample holds a few counts of this clonotype. The V gene is TRBV10-1, the J gene TRBJ2-3; 8 bases are a match to TRBD1. Germline CDR1 WNHNN, CDR2 SYGVQD (reference sequence). The CDR3 runs 15 residues. V trimming: 8 bases; J trimming: 1 base; junction bases outside the gene matches: 8. Here the CDR3 DNA reads TGCGCCAGCCCAGTCGACAGGGGAGGCACAGATACGCAGTATTTT. It codes for CASPVDRGGTDTQYF.

V usage is TRBV28 and J usage is TRBJ2-2, with 9 bases identical to TRBD1. Per the germline V gene, CDR1 is MDHEN and CDR2 is SYDVKM. The CDR3 length is 14 residues. With 9 bases clipped from V and 5 bases from J, the junction kept 7 bases outside the gene matches. The CDR3 here is CASFGQGRTGELFF. The CDR3 DNA reads as TGTGCCAGTTTCGGACAGGGGAGAACCGGGGAGCTGTTTTTT.

CDR3 bases: TGTGCCAGCAGCCGACGAGGGACTAGCGGCTACGAGCAGTACTTC. This translates into CASSRRGTSGYEQYF. V gene TRBV6-1 combines with J gene TRBJ2-7; 11 nucleotides line up with TRBD2. CDR1 and CDR2 from the germline V gene are MNHNS and SASEGT. The CDR3 is made up of 15 amino acids. Trimming cost V 6 bases and J 3 bases; bases outside gene matches: 7.

This clonotype was seen a few times. This chain connects TRBV7-8 to TRBJ2-7, with TRBD2 identical over 9 bases. CDR3 length: 14 amino acids. Trimming at V came to 2 bases and at J to 6 bases, leaving 5 bases not matched to a gene. The germline V gene encodes CDR1 SGHVS and CDR2 FQNEAQ. The CDR3 sequence is CASSLPGLAGEQYF. In DNA form, the CDR3 reads TGTGCCAGCAGCTTACCGGGACTAGCAGGCGAGCAGTACTTC. The whole variable domain, remainder taken from reference TRBV7-8 and TRBJ2-7, is GAGVSQSPRYKVAKRGQDVALRCDPISGHVSLFWYQQALGQGPEFLTYFQNEAQLDKSGLPSDRFFAERPEGSVSTLKIQRTQQEDSAVYLCASSLPGLAGEQYFGPGTRLTVT.

This clonotype was seen repeatedly, ten times or more. The chain recombines TRBV27 with TRBJ2-1; 11 bases line up with TRBD2. CDR1 and CDR2 (germline): MNHEY, SMNVEV (reference sequence). Trimming cost V 4 bases and J 4 bases; bases outside gene matches: 3. This CDR3 comprises 15 residues. CDR3 region: CASSSGLAVYNEQFF. The CDR3 region has the DNA TGTGCCAGCAGTTCGGGACTAGCGGTATACAATGAGCAGTTCTTC.

This clonotype was found a few times. J is TRBJ1-4 and V is TRBV6-6; no clear D. CDR1 and CDR2 (germline): MNHNY, SVGAGI (reference sequence). V shed 2 bases and J shed 5 bases, with 12 bases lying between them. The length of the CDR3 is 15 residues. The CDR3 sequence: CASSYRHAANEKLFF. CDR3 nucleotide sequence: TGTGCCAGCAGTTACCGTCACGCCGCGAATGAAAAACTGTTTTTT.

The rearrangement links TRBV6-2 or TRBV6-3 to TRBJ2-2, with D uncertain. This CDR3 comprises 14 residues. V gave up 6 bases and J gave up 7 bases, with 15 bases separating them. Germline loops: CDR1 MNHEY, CDR2 SVGEGT. CDR3 coding DNA: TGTGCCAGCAGAACTCCAAACCCCAACGGGGAGCTGTTTTTT. This translates into CASRTPNPNGELFF.

The chain recombines TRBV3-1 with TRBJ2-1; 16 bases map to TRBD2. Per the germline V gene, CDR1 is LGHDT and CDR2 is YNNKEL (reference sequence). V shed 4 bases, J shed 9 bases, and the junction held 9 bases outside the gene matches. There are 17 residues in the CDR3. CDR3 region: CASSPGTSGRVGGEQFF. CDR3 nucleotide sequence: TGTGCCAGCAGCCCCGGGACTAGCGGGAGGGTAGGTGGTGAGCAGTTCTTC.